This T cell receptor (beta chain) came from a study of blood T cell repertoires in COVID-19. Germline V gene data show CDR1 as SGHRS and CDR2 as YFSETQ. This CDR3 region has 14 residues. The ends were cut back, 3 bases at V and 0 bases at J, with 7 bases in the middle. Sequenced by immunoSEQ multiplex PCR; TCRdb stores in-frame clones only, minus some. The data hold 130,000 or so clones, with about 86% observed a single time. The sample holds one count of this clone. The sample consisted of PBMCs or T cells enriched from blood (not recorded which). The chain employs TRBV5-1 and TRBJ1-3; tentatively, D is TRBD1 (6 bases). The sequence derives from a middle-aged man with acute COVID-19. The CDR3 protein is CASSSQGSGNTIYF. The DNA for the CDR3 is TGCGCCAGCAGCTCACAGGGCTCTGGAAACACCATATATTTT.